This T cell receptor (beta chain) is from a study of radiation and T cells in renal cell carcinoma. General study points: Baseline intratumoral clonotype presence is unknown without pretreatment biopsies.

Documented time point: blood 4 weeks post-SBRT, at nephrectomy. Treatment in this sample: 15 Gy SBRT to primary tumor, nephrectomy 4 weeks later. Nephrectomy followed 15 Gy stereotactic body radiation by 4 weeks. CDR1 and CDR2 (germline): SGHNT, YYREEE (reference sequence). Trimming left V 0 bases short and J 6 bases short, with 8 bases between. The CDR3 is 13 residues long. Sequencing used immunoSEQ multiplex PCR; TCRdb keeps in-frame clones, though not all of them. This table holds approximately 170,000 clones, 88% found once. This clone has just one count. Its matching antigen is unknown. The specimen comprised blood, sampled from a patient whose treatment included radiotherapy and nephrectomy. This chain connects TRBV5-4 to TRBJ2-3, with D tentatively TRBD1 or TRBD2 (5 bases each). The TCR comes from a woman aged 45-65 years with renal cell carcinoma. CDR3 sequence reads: CASSLGDRDTQYF. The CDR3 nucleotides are TGTGCCAGCAGCTTGGGGGACCGGGATACGCAGTATTTT.